Presented here are 5 T cell receptor beta chains from one specimen sequenced in a study of T cells in Graves' hyperthyroidism and ophthalmopathy. TCR beta CDR3 regions were amplified from RNA. The primer set for the first-round RT-PCR of the TCR CDR3 was HTBI. A single record per CDR3 protein comes from TCRdb applying MiXCR to the multiplex PCR reads. The sample lists under 750,000 distinct CDR3 sequences, approximately 18% occurring once. The material sequenced was blood. These receptor sequences come from a woman between 45 and 65 years old with Graves' hyperthyroidism that later progressed to Graves' ophthalmopathy.

The V gene is TRBV5-6, the J gene TRBJ2-1; D is ambiguous. The CDR3 runs 16 residues. Germline CDR1 and CDR2: SGHDT and YYEEEE. Trimming left V 4 bases short and J 0 bases short, with 14 bases between. The CDR3 is CASSHRLENSYNEQFF. CDR3 nucleotides: TGTGCCAGCAGCCACCGGTTGGAGAACTCCTACAATGAGCAGTTCTTC.

This chain uses TRBV20-1 with TRBJ2-1, with D possibly being TRBD2 (7 bases). V lost 5 bases, J lost 7 bases, and 21 bases lay in between. The length of the CDR3 is 15 residues. The germline V gene has CDR1 DFQATT and CDR2 SNEGSKA (reference sequence). The CDR3 bases are TGCAGTGCTCAAGGGGGGGGGCCGAGAGATAATGAGCAGTTCTTC. It specifies CSAQGGGPRDNEQFF.

The chain uses TRBV5-1 and TRBJ2-2, with D perhaps being TRBD1 or TRBD2 (5 bases each). CDR3 length equals 15 residues. Trimming pared 6 bases from V and 2 bases from J, leaving 14 bases between. Per the germline V gene, CDR1 is SGHRS and CDR2 is YFSETQ. CDR3 sequence: CASKPGRTNTGELFF. Written as DNA, the CDR3 is TGCGCCAGCAAGCCGGGACGGACAAACACCGGGGAGCTGTTTTTT.

This chain joins TRBV20-1 and TRBJ2-3; 9 positions match TRBD2. Germline values: CDR1 DFQATT, CDR2 SNEGSKA (reference sequence). The CDR3 consists of 16 residues. The junction had 14 bases not matched to a gene; V was cut back by 7 bases and J by 3 bases. The CDR3 nucleotides are TGCAGTGTGTCGAGCGGGGGGTCTACACGGACAGATACGCAGTATTTT. Protein sequence: CSVSSGGSTRTDTQYF.

This clonotype was seen a handful of times. The chain recombines TRBV6-2 or TRBV6-3 with TRBJ2-5; TRBD1 matches at 10 bases. The CDR3 contains 15 residues. Germline V CDR1 and CDR2: MNHEY, SVGEGT. The J segment lost 5 bases and the V segment lost 8 bases, leaving 11 bases of the junction unmatched. In nucleotides, the CDR3 is TGTGCCAGCCGGATTTTGGACAGGGGGAATGAGACCCAGTACTTC. Its translation: CASRILDRGNETQYF.